Detailed here is one T cell receptor beta chain. Data came from immunoSEQ multiplex PCR; TCRdb stores just in-frame clones and leaves some out. Of 130,000 to 150,000 clones in the sample, 75% to 85% were seen once. Germline V gene lookup returns CDR1 MNHEY and CDR2 SMNVEV (reference sequence). The CDR3 runs 16 residues. The ends lost 3 bases at V and 0 bases at J; junction bases unmatched: 5. The data were taken from a study of blood T cell repertoires in COVID-19. The J gene is TRBJ2-1, the V gene TRBV27, with 7 bases fitting TRBD2. The sequenced sample consisted of peripheral blood. This clonotype was sampled from a man aged 60 to 69 with active or convalescent COVID-19. CDR3 loop: CASSLAGEVSYNEQFF. In DNA, the CDR3 is TGTGCCAGCAGTTTGGCGGGAGAGGTCTCCTACAATGAGCAGTTCTTC.